This entry lists 18 T cell receptor beta chains sequenced from one sample in a study of T cell responses to AZD1222 COVID-19 vaccine. Profiling relied on immunoSEQ multiplex PCR, and the TCRdb table lists in-frame clones only, not all of them. Here the sample spans over 140,000 clones, roughly 92% being singletons. The sample consisted of peripheral blood, taken 28 days after the second AZD1222 dose. These receptor sequences come from an adult who received the AZD1222 COVID-19 vaccine.

The CDR3, as DNA: TGTGCCAGCAGCTTAGTTGGGGGGCTAGGGAATCAGCCCCAGCATTTT. It codes for CASSLVGGLGNQPQHF. V and J are TRBV7-2 and TRBJ1-5, with D possibly being TRBD1 (6 bases). The CDR3 contains 16 residues. Germline CDR1 SGHTA, CDR2 FQGNSA. Trimming shortened V by 1 base and J by 4 bases, and 14 bases separated the two germline ends.

The chain is built from TRBV28 and TRBJ2-7, with D unresolved. Germline V CDR1 and CDR2: MDHEN, SYDVKM. There are 13 residues in the CDR3. V was pared by 2 bases and J by 6 bases, with 11 bases between. The CDR3 DNA reads as TGTGCCAGCAGTTTACCGGAGCACCGCGAGCAGTACTTC. Translation gives CASSLPEHREQYF.

The rearrangement joins TRBV5-1 to TRBJ2-7; a weak D match, TRBD2 (5 bases). CDR1 and CDR2 from the germline V gene are SGHRS and YFSETQ. V dropped 4 bases and J dropped 5 bases, with 16 bases sitting between them. CDR3 length equals 14 residues. The CDR3 protein is CASSPREQAHEQYF. The DNA for the CDR3 is TGCGCCAGCAGCCCGAGGGAGCAAGCCCACGAGCAGTACTTC.

The rearrangement links TRBV28 to TRBJ2-7; 9 bases are shared with TRBD1. The CDR3 is made up of 15 amino acids. The ends lost 6 bases at V and 2 bases at J; junction bases unmatched: 8. CDR1 MDHEN and CDR2 SYDVKM come from the germline V gene. CDR3 nucleotide sequence: TGTGCCAGCAGGATACAGGGGGCGCTGCCCTACGAGCAGTACTTC. It is translated as CASRIQGALPYEQYF.

V is TRBV29-1 and J is TRBJ2-3; maybe TRBD1 (6 bases). CDR1 and CDR2 from the germline V gene are SQVTM and ANQGSEA. This CDR3 comprises 12 residues. Trimming removed 6 bases from V and 6 bases from J, with 13 bases in between. This CDR3 reads CSVLQGQDTQYF. In DNA form, the CDR3 reads TGCAGCGTGTTACAGGGTCAGGATACGCAGTATTTT.

The genes are TRBV5-5 and TRBJ1-2; TRBD1 might be the D (5 bases). Trimming took 2 bases from V and 4 from J, leaving 6 bases between them. The germline V gene encodes CDR1 SGHKS and CDR2 YYEKEE (reference sequence). CDR3 size: 12 residues. CDR3 DNA sequence: TGTGCCAGCAGCTTAGACAGCTATGGCTACACCTTC. Protein product: CASSLDSYGYTF.

The V call is TRBV7-2, the J call TRBJ1-1; D not resolved. The V gene's germline CDR1 is SGHTA and CDR2 FQGNSA. The CDR3 is made up of 13 amino acids. Trimming left V 2 bases short and J 0 bases short, with 4 bases between. The chain's CDR3 is CASSLLVNTEAFF. DNA of the CDR3: TGTGCCAGCAGCTTACTTGTGAACACTGAAGCTTTCTTT.

The genes are TRBV6-5 and TRBJ2-2, with a weak D call TRBD2 (6 bases). Germline CDR1 is MNHEY and CDR2 is SVGAGI. The CDR3 extends over 14 amino acids. Trimming took off 6 bases at V and 4 bases at J, with 12 bases between the two ends. In nucleotides, the CDR3 is TGTGCCAGCAGACCGACTAGACTCACCGGGGAGCTGTTTTTT. Translated: CASRPTRLTGELFF.

The CDR3 DNA reads as TGTGCCAGCAGCTTAGTAATGGGACAGGGTGTACAGTCACCCCTCCACTTT. This codes for CASSLVMGQGVQSPLHF. The rearrangement links TRBV11-2 to TRBJ1-6; TRBD1 agrees at 9 bases. The CDR3 totals 17 residues. The germline V gene has CDR1 SGHAT and CDR2 FQNNGV. J was trimmed by 10 bases and V by 1 base; bases with no gene match: 11.

The chain carries TRBV5-6 and TRBJ2-2; TRBD2 is a possible D gene (5 bases). The CDR3 sequence is 13 residues long. Germline loops: CDR1 SGHDT, CDR2 YYEEEE. V was trimmed by 4 bases and J by 6 bases, leaving 10 bases between them. CDR3 DNA: TGTGCCAGCAGCCTAACTAGAGCCGGGGAGCTGTTTTTT. This encodes CASSLTRAGELFF. The full variable domain, completed using reference TRBV5-6 and TRBJ2-2, is DAGVTQSPTHLIKTRGQQVTLRCSPKSGHDTVSWYQQALGQGPQFIFQYYEEEERQRGNFPDRFSGHQFPNYSSELNVNALLLGDSALYLCASSLTRAGELFFGEGSRLTVL.

J is TRBJ2-3 and V is TRBV27; D is possibly TRBD2 (6 bases). Germline V lookup: CDR1 MNHEY, CDR2 SMNVEV (reference sequence). The CDR3 has 20 amino acids. V lost 6 bases, J lost 6 bases, and 34 bases lay in between. The CDR3 loop reads CASRWPQADTGTPAPDTQYF. The CDR3, as DNA: TGTGCCAGCAGATGGCCCCAAGCCGATACCGGGACTCCGGCCCCGGATACGCAGTATTTT.

The rearrangement uses TRBV10-3 and TRBJ1-5, with TRBD1 as a possible D gene (5 bases). CDR1 ENHRY and CDR2 SYGVKD come from the germline V gene. The CDR3 is 15 amino acids. Trimming took off 10 bases at V and 5 bases at J, with 21 bases between the two ends. The CDR3 DNA is TGTGCCACGATGAGGGACCCCGGGCTCGATCAGCCCCAGCATTTT. Encoded protein: CATMRDPGLDQPQHF.

The rearrangement joins TRBV24-1 to TRBJ1-2, with 7 bases lining up with TRBD1. V lost 7 bases to trimming and J lost 8 bases; unmatched junction nucleotides: 6. Germline CDR1 reads KGHDR; CDR2 reads SFDVKD. CDR3 length: 12 amino acids. The CDR3 DNA reads TGTGCCACCAGAGACAGGGCGGAAGGCTACACCTTC. Its translation is CATRDRAEGYTF.

The V call is TRBV29-1, the J call TRBJ1-2; no clear D. The CDR3 covers 14 residues. Trimming shortened V by 0 bases and J by 3 bases, and 11 bases separated the two germline ends. Germline CDR1 reads SQVTM; CDR2 reads ANQGSEA. This chain's CDR3 is CSVEDVRQDYGYTF. CDR3 nucleotides: TGCAGCGTTGAAGACGTGCGGCAGGACTATGGCTACACCTTC.

This chain connects TRBV27 to TRBJ2-2, with 7 bases fitting TRBD2. V was pared by 8 bases and J by 0 bases, with 9 bases of the junction left unmatched. The CDR3 consists of 16 residues. Germline V lookup: CDR1 MNHEY, CDR2 SMNVEV (reference sequence). CDR3 protein: CASCPWGGANTGELFF. The CDR3, as DNA: TGTGCCAGCTGCCCGTGGGGGGGGGCGAACACCGGGGAGCTGTTTTTT.

The chain uses TRBV19 and TRBJ2-4; D call uncertain. The CDR3 runs 15 residues. Germline V gene data show CDR1 as LNHDA and CDR2 as SQIVND (reference sequence). Trimming removed 4 bases at V and 1 base at J, with 11 bases between. The CDR3 DNA reads TGTGCCAGTAGTAGTGGTGGGTCTGCCAAAAACATTCAGTACTTC. This translates into CASSSGGSAKNIQYF.

V and J are TRBV19 and TRBJ2-6; D unclear. Per the germline V gene, CDR1 is LNHDA and CDR2 is SQIVND (reference sequence). Trimming took 5 bases from V and 0 from J, leaving 11 bases between them. This CDR3 has 16 amino acids. CDR3 DNA: TGTGCCAGTAGTCGCTACATCGGCTCTGGGGCCAACGTCCTGACTTTC. Residues: CASSRYIGSGANVLTF.

The chain has TRBV18 and TRBJ2-1, with D uncertain. The germline V gene has CDR1 KGHSH and CDR2 LQKENI. V gave up 2 bases and J gave up 5 bases, with 1 base separating them. The CDR3 covers 11 residues. The CDR3 protein is CASSPNNEQFF. The CDR3 DNA is TGTGCCAGCTCACCAAACAATGAGCAGTTCTTC.